This TCR beta chain is from a study of T cell repertoires in ileal Crohn's disease (dated by TCRdb to about 2019). In the study overall: Median disease duration was around 7.9 years, and 35% to 40% of patients were identified as active smokers at the time of surgery. Every patient underwent surgery because of a complication, which was stricturing disease in roughly 61% and penetrating disease in 39%. Postoperative therapy was given to about half of the patients, with thiopurines administered to about a dozen patients and anti-TNF agents administered to under 20 patients. TCR repertoire analysis was done in 45 to 65 Crohn's disease patients from a prospective multicentre cohort. The study was conducted in parallel with a multicentre cohort that was designed to identify predictors of early endoscopic recurrence following ileocolonic resection. Endoscopic postoperative recurrence was defined as a Rutgeerts score above i0. A total of about 170 mucosal samples from roughly 60 patients were sequenced, with samples obtained at several locations on the surgical specimen and at postoperative endoscopy. Points the paper makes about the study in general: A significantly higher proportion of clonal expansions was observed in active smokers at surgery than in non-smokers (approximately 28% vs 17%, p=0.02). Mucosal CD4 and CD8 T cells were sorted and sequenced only in a subgroup of patients, whose size was not stated. Endoscopic recurrence was linked to a higher percentage of high-frequency clones at surgery, and recurrence occurred in every patient whose clonality exceeded 26.8% (18/57). More high-frequency clones were carried by sorted CD8 T cells than by CD4 T cells, suggesting that mucosal expansions were mainly CD8.

For commercial TCRB immunosequencing, about 0.45 micrograms of biopsy DNA were submitted for each sample. A two-step, amplification bias-controlled multiplex PCR was used by Adaptive Biotechnology to amplify CDR3 regions from genomic DNA. The first PCR used primers for every V and J gene segment; the second PCR added barcodes and Illumina adapters. CDR3 libraries were sequenced using an Illumina instrument. The authors processed their data as follows. The analysis drew on both the pipelines supplied by the vendor and custom analysis of the raw data in R/Bioconductor running R version 3.3.0. Clonality, which ranges from 0 to 1, was calculated as the inverse of the normalised Shannon entropy across all productive clones. High-frequency clones were defined as the share of the repertoire taken up by the top 100 clones, keeping only clones that passed a 95% confidence test. The Simpson index measured repertoire diversity, and the Morisita-Horn index measured overlap between samples. TCRdb obtained this table from immuneACCESS and retained in-frame rearrangements with V and J assigned. These tables miss some clones; where compared with another copy, unresolved V genes account for less than half of the shortfall, and the remainder is unexplained. V and J calls and clone size are as listed in that table; D and trimming were resolved from the DNA. The sample profile shows 7,300 or so clones; about 79% of them were found once. 7% to 9% of the sample goes to the ten largest clones.

Regarding this clone: There is no known antigen for this receptor. Nothing much larger sits one base from this clone, and base qualities are not available.

Eligible patients were adults with ileal or ileocolonic Crohn's disease who had an indication for ileocolonic resection. Whole ileal mucosal biopsies were stored frozen at -80°C before DNA extraction. Genomic DNA was isolated from frozen whole biopsies using a TRizol-based method, and the DNA was quantified with a NanoDrop 2000 spectrophotometer. The CDR3 goes from the cysteine to the phenylalanine over 13 residues. The kept DNA is CDR3 alone, 39 bases in frame from the first base. V loses 7 bases of germline sequence and J loses 10 bases, and the interval between the two ends is 18 bases. As encoded in the germline V gene, CDR1 is SNHLY while CDR2 is FYNNEI.

The sequenced material came from ileal tissue. The receptor chain draws on TRBV2 and TRBJ2-3, and the D gene may be TRBD2, 5 bases matching. The receptor was isolated from an adult with Crohn's disease. This receptor has the CDR3 CASIYTGRVAQYF. In nucleotide form, the sequence is TGTGCCAGCATTTACACTGGGCGGGTGGCGCAGTATTTT.